Here is one TCR beta chain with its context. The source of the sample is a study of blood T cell repertoires in COVID-19. Study information: Sites in the United States, Italy and Spain provided acute and convalescent COVID-19 samples.

Assay: immunoSEQ multiplex PCR; the TCRdb copy retains only in-frame clones and omits some. The data show about 200,000 clones, 90% to 95% seen once. This CDR3 has 16 residues. The source is a man aged 25 to 40 with acute or convalescent COVID-19. This chain connects TRBV21-1 to TRBJ1-1. TRBV21-1 is a pseudogene. The sample comprised peripheral blood. Written as DNA, the CDR3 is TGTGCCAGCACCACCACACCCGGGACTTGGGACACTGAAGCTTTCTTT. Amino acid sequence: CASTTTPGTWDTEAFF.